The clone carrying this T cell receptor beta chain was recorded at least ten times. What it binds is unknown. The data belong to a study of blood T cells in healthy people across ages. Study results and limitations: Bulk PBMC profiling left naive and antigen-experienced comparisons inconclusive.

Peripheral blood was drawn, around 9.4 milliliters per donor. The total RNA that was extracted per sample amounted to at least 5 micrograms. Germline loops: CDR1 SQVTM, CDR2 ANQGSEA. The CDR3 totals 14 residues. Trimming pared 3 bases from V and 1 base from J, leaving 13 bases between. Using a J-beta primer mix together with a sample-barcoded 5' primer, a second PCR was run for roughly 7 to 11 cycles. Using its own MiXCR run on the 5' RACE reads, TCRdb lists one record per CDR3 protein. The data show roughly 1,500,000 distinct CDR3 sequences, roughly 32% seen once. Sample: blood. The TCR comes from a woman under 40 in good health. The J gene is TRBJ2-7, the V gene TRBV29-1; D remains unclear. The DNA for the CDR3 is TGCAGCGTTGATGGGGAAGACACTTCCTACGAGCAGTACTTC. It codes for CSVDGEDTSYEQYF.